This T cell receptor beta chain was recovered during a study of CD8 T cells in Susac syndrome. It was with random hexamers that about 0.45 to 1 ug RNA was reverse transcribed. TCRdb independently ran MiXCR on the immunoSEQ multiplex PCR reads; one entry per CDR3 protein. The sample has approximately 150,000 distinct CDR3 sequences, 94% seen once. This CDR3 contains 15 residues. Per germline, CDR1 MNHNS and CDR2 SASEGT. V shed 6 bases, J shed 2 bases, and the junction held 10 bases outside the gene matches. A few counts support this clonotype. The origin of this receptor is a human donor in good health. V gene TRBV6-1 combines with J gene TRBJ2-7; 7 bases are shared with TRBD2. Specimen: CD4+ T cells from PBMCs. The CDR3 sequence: CASRPSGGGPYEQYF. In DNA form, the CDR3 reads TGTGCCAGCAGGCCTAGCGGAGGCGGCCCCTACGAGCAGTACTTC.